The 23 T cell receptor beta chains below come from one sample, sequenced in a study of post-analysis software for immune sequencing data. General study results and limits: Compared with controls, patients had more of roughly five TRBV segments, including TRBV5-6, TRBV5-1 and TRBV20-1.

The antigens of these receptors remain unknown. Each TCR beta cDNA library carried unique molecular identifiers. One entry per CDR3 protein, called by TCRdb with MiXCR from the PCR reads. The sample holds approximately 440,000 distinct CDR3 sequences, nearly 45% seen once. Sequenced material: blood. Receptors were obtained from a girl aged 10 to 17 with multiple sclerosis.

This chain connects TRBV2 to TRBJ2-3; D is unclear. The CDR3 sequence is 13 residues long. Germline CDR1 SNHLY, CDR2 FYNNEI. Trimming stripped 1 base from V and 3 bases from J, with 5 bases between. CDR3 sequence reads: CASSEGITDTQYF. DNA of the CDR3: TGTGCCAGCAGTGAAGGGATAACAGATACGCAGTATTTT.

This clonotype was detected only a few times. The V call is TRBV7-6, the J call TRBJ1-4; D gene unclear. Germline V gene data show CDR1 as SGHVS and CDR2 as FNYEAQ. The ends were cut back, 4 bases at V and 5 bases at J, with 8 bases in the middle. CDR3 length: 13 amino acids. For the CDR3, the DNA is TGTGCCAGCAGCTGGCAGGAGAATGAAAAACTGTTTTTT. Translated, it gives CASSWQENEKLFF.

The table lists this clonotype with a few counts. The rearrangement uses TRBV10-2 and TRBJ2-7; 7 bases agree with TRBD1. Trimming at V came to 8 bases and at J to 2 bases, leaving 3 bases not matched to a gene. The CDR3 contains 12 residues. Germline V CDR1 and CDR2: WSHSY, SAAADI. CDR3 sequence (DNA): TGCGCCAGCCGGGACAGCGCCTACGAGCAGTACTTC. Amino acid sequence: CASRDSAYEQYF.

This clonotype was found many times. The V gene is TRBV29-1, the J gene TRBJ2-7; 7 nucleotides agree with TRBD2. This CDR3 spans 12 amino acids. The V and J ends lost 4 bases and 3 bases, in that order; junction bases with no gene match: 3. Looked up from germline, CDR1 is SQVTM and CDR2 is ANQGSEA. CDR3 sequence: CSVVVAGYEQYF. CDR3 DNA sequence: TGCAGCGTTGTTGTAGCGGGCTACGAGCAGTACTTC.

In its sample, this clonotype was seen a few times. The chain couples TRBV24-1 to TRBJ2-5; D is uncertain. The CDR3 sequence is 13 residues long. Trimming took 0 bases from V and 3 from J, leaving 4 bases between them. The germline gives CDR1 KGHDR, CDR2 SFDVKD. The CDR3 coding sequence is TGTGCCACCAGTGATTTGAACGAAGAGACCCAGTACTTC. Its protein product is CATSDLNEETQYF.

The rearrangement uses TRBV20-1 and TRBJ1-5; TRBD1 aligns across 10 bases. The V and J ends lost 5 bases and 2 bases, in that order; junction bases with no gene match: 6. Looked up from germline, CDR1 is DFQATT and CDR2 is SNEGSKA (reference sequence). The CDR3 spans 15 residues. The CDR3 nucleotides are TGCAGTGCTTTCCGGGACAGGGGAGGCAATCAGCCCCAGCATTTT. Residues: CSAFRDRGGNQPQHF.

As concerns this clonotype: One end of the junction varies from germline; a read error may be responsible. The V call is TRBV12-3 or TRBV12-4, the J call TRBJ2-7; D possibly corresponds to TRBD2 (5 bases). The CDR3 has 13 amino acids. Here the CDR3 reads CACRLRRGYEQYF. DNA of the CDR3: TGTGCCTGCAGACTCCGTCGGGGCTACGAGCAGTACTTC.

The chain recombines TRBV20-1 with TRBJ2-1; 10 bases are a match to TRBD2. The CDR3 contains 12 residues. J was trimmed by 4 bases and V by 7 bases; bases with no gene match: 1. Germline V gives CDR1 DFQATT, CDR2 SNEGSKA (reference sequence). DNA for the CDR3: TGCAGTGTACTAGCGGGATACAATGAGCAGTTCTTC. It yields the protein CSVLAGYNEQFF.

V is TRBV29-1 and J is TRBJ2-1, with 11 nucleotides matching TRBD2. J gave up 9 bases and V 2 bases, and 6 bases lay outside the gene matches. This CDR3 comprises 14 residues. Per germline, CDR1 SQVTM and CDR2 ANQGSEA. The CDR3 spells CSVERGLAGGEQFF. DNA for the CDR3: TGCAGCGTTGAAAGAGGCCTAGCGGGAGGTGAGCAGTTCTTC.

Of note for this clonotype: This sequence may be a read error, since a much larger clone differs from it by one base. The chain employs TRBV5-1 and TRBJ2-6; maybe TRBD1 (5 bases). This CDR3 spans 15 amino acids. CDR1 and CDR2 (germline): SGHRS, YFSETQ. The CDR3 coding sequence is TGCGCCAGCAGCTTGGCGGGCTCTGGGGCCAACATCCTGACTTTC. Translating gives CASSLAGSGANILTF.

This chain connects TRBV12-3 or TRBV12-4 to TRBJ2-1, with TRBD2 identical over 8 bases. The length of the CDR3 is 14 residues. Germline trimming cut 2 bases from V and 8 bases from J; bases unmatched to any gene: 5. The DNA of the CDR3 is TGTGCCAGCAGTTTATTCGGACTAGCCGATGAGCAGTTCTTC. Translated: CASSLFGLADEQFF.

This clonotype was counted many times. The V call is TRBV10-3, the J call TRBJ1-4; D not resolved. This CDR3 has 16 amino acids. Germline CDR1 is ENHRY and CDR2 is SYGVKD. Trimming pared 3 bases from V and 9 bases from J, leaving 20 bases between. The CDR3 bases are TGTGCCATCAGTGATGCACACGACACCATAAGCAAAAAACTGTTTTTT. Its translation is CAISDAHDTISKKLFF.

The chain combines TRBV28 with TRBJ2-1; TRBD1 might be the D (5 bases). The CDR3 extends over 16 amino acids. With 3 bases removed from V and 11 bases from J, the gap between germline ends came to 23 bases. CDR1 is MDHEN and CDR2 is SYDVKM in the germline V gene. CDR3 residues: CASSFFSVTAPMKQFF. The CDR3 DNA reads TGTGCCAGCAGTTTTTTTTCGGTGACAGCCCCAATGAAGCAGTTCTTC.

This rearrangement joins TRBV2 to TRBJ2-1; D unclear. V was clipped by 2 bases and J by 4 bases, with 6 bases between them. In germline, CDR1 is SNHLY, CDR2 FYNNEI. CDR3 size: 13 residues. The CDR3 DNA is TGTGCCAGCAGTGAAACACAGTACAATGAGCAGTTCTTC. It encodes CASSETQYNEQFF.

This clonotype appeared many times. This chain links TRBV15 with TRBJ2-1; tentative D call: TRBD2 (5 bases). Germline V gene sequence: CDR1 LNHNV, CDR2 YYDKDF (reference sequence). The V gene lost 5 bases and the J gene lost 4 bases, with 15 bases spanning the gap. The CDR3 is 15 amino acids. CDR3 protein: CATSDHSADYNEQFF. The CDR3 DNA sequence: TGTGCCACCAGCGATCACTCAGCGGATTACAATGAGCAGTTCTTC.

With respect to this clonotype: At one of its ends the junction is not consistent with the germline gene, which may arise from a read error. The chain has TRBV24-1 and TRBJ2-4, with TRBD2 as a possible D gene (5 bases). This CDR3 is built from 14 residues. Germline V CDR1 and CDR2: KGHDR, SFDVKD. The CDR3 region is CTTSGGGPKNIQYF. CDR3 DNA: TGTACCACCAGTGGCGGAGGCCCCAAAAACATTCAGTACTTC.

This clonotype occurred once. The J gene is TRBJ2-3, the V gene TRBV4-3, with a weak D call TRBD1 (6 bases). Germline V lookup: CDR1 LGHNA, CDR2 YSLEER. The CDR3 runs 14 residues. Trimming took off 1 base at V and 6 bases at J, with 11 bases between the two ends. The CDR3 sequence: CASSQGGRLDTQYF. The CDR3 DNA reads TGCGCCAGCAGCCAAGGGGGGCGGTTGGATACGCAGTATTTT.

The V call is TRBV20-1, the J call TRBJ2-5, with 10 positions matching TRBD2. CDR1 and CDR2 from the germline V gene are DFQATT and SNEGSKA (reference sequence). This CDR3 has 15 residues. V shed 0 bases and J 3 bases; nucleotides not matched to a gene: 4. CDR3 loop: CSARDGAGGEETQYF. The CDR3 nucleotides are TGCAGTGCTAGAGACGGAGCGGGAGGGGAAGAGACCCAGTACTTC.

CDR3 in DNA: TGTGCCACCGGGACAGGCTACAATGAGCAGTTCTTC. Its protein is CATGTGYNEQFF. This chain links TRBV24-1 with TRBJ2-1, with TRBD1 matching 8 bases. The CDR3 length is 12 residues. V was pared by 9 bases and J by 3 bases, with 0 bases of the junction left unmatched. Germline loops: CDR1 KGHDR, CDR2 SFDVKD.

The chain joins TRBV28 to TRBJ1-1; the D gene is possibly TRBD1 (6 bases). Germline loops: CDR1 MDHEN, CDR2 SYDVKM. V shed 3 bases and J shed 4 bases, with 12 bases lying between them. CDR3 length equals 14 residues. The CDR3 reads CASSFRGATTEAFF. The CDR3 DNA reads TGTGCCAGCAGTTTTCGGGGGGCGACCACTGAAGCTTTCTTT. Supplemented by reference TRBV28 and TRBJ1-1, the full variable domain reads DVKVTQSSRYLVKRTGEKVFLECVQDMDHENMFWYRQDPGLGLRLIYFSYDVKMKEKGDIPEGYSVSREKKERFSLILESASTNQTSMYLCASSFRGATTEAFFGQGTRLTVV.

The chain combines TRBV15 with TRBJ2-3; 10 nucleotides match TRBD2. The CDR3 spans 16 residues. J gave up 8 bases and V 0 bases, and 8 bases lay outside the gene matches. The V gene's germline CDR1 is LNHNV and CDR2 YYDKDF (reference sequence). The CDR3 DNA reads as TGTGCCACCAGCAGAGATTTGGGTCTAGCGGGAGTTACGCAGTATTTT. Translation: CATSRDLGLAGVTQYF.

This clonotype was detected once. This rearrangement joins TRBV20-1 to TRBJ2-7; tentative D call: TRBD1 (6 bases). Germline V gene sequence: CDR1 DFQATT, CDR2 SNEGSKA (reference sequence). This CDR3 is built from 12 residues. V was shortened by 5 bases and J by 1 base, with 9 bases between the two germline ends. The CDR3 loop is CSADRSSYEQYF. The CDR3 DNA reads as TGCAGTGCTGACAGGTCTTCCTACGAGCAGTACTTC.

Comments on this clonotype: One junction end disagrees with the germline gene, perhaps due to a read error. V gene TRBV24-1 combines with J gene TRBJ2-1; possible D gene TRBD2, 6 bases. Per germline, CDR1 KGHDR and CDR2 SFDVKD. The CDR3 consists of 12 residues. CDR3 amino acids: CAVAKDYNGQFF. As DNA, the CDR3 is TGTGCCGTCGCGAAGGACTACAATGGGCAGTTCTTC.